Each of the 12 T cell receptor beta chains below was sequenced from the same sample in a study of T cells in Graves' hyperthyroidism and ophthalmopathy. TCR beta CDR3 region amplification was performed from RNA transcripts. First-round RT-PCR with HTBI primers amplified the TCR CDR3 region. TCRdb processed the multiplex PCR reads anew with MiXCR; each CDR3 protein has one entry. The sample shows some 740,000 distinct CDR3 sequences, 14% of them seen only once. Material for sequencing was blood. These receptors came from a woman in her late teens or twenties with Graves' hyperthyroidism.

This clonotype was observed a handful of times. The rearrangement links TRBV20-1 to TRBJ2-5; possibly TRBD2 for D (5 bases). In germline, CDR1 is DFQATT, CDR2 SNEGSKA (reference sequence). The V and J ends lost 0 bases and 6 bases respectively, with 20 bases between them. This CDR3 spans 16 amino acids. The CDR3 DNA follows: TGCAGTGCTAGAGACTACAACACGGGAACAGTAAAGACCCAGTACTTC. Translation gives CSARDYNTGTVKTQYF.

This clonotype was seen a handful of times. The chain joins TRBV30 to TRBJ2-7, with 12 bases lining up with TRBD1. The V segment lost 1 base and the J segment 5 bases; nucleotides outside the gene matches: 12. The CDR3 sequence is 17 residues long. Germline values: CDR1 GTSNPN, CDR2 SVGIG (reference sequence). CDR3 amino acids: CAWSAPIWGDRGHEQYF. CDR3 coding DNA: TGTGCCTGGAGTGCACCTATTTGGGGGGACAGGGGGCACGAGCAGTACTTC.

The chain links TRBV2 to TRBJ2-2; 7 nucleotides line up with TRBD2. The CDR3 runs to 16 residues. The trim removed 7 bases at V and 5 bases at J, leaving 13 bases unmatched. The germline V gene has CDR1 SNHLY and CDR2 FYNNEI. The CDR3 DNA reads TGTGCCAGCACCGACCCGGGGGGACGGAGAACCGGGGAGCTGTTTTTT. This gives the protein CASTDPGGRRTGELFF.

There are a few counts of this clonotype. CDR3 in amino acids: CASSQAGSYNEQFF. Written as DNA, the CDR3 is TGTGCCAGCAGCCAGGCAGGGTCCTACAATGAGCAGTTCTTC. The J gene is TRBJ2-1, the V gene TRBV4-2, with D possibly matching TRBD1 (5 bases). V lost 3 bases and J lost 1, with 7 bases in between. There are 14 residues in the CDR3. The germline V gene encodes CDR1 LGHNA and CDR2 YNFKEQ.

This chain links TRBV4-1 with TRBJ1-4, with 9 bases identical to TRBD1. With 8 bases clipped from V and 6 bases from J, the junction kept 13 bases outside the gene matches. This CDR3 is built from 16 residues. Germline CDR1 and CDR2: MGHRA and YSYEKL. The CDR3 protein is CASELITGGAYEKLFF. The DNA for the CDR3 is TGCGCCAGCGAACTTATAACAGGGGGCGCTTATGAAAAACTGTTTTTT.

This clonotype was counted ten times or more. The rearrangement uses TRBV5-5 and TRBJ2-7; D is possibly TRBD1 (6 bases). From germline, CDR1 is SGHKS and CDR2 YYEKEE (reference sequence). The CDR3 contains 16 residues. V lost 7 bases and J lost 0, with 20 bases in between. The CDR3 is CASHRPGQPLSYEQYF. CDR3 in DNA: TGTGCCAGCCACCGACCCGGACAGCCACTCTCCTACGAGCAGTACTTC.

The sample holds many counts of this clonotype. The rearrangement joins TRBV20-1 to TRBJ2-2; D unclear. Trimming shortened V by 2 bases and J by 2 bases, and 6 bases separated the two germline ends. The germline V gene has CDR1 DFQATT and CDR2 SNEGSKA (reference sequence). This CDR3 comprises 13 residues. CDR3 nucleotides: TGCAGTGCTAGACAGGAAAACACCGGGGAGCTGTTTTTT. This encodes CSARQENTGELFF.

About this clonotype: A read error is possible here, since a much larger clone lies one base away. CDR3 in DNA: TGCAGTGCTAGAGATCCGGCTTTAGGTTACAATGAGCAGTACTTC. It specifies CSARDPALGYNEQYF. The chain carries TRBV20-1 and TRBJ2-1; D gene unclear. With the DNA end fitting TRBJ2-7 better, the J assignment may be wrong. This CDR3 is built from 15 residues. The germline V gene encodes CDR1 DFQATT and CDR2 SNEGSKA (reference sequence).

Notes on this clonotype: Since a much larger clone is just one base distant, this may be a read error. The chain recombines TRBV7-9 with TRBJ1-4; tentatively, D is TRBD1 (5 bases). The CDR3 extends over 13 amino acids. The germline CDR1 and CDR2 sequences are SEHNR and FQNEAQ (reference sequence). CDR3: CANSLERGRKLFF. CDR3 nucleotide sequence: TGTGCCAACAGCTTAGAGCGGGGACGAAAACTGTTTTTT.

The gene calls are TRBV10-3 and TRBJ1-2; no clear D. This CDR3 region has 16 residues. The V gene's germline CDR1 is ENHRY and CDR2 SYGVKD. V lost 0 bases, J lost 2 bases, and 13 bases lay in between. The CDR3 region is CAISESQLTRNYGYTF. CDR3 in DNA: TGTGCCATCAGTGAGTCCCAACTAACTCGAAACTATGGCTACACCTTC.

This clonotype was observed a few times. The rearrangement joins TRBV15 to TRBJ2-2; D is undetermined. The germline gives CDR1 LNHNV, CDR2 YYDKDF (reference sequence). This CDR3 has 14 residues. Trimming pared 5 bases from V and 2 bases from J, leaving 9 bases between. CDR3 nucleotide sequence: TGTGCCACCAGCTCAGACCTTAACACCGGGGAGCTGTTTTTT. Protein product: CATSSDLNTGELFF.

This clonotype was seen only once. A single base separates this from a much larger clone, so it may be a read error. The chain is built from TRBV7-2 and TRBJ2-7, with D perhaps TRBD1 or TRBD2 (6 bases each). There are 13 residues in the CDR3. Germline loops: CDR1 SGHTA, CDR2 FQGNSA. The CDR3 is CASSGGGVMEQHF. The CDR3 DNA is TGTGCCAGCAGCGGGGGCGGGGTGATGGAGCAGCACTTC.